This T cell receptor beta chain was recovered during a study of cytomegalovirus exposure and HLA in healthy donors. Broader study findings: The productive fraction for most TCR beta V segments was about 87% or about 30% in an earlier analysis. Reportedly, a later analysis found an Asian-associated ancestry cluster had fewer N-insertions than the approximately 670-donor mean. Published work reported that the classifier diagnosed cytomegalovirus status with high specificity and sensitivity.

The PCR was carried out with 60 Vbeta primers and 13 Jbeta primers. This table comes from immunoSEQ multiplex PCR, and its TCRdb copy is limited to in-frame clones, with some not included. This sample has 140,000 to 150,000 clones; around 80% occur once, and the top ten carry around 2.9%. A word on this clone: Its target is unknown.

The sequence came from a female donor in good health and CMV-seronegative. Sequences were obtained from PBMCs.

CDR3 sequence: CASSEVGQGYQPQHF. CDR3 coding DNA: TGTGCCAGCAGTGAAGTGGGACAGGGCTATCAGCCCCAGCATTTT. This chain uses TRBV6-1 with TRBJ1-5; 9 bases fit TRBD1. The CDR3 is 15 residues long. The V and J ends lost 1 base and 5 bases, in that order; junction bases with no gene match: 3. Germline lookup yields CDR1 MNHNS and CDR2 SASEGT.